This T cell receptor (beta chain) appears in the sequencing data of a study of CD8 T cells in Susac syndrome (dated by TCRdb to about 2019). For context, the study as a whole: Among the Susac syndrome patients who were sequenced, clinically active disease was present in more than five and clinical remission was observed in under ten. Susac syndrome patients were therapy-naive, on corticosteroids (some also receiving IVIg), or on IVIg alone at blood withdrawal. Repertoire sequencing was used to test whether CD8+ T cell activation and differentiation in Susac syndrome was antigen driven. The study compared CD8+ T cell repertoire clonality among over 9 healthy donors, approximately 14 Susac syndrome patients and 15 multiple sclerosis patients.

General findings and caveats noted by the study authors: CD8+ repertoires in Susac syndrome showed clonal expansion, which was highest in CD8+ TEMRA cells and was greater in clinically active patients than in remitting patients. The number of individuals in the TCR sequencing and HLA analysis was acknowledged as relatively small. Approximately 15 Susac-specific public clones were identified in the total CD8+ repertoire, and 5 or 6 Susac-specific public clones were identified in the CD8+ TEMRA repertoire.

RNA was extracted with the RNeasy kit and roughly 0.5 to 1 ug was reverse transcribed using random hexamers. TCR beta CDR3 regions were amplified with the immunoSEQ multiplex PCR assay covering 54 Vbeta and 13 Jbeta segments. To correct PCR amplification bias, a synthetic template baseline was used for both primer optimization and computational correction. The authors' analysis ran thus. Reads were annotated to V, D and J genes per IMGT and analyzed with immunoSEQ Analyzer, keeping only productive sequences. To calculate clonality, Shannon entropy was normalized by log2 of the number of productive unique sequences and then subtracted from one. For each patient and control, public and private clones were evaluated within the 100 most prevalent clones. Susac-specific clones were defined as absent from healthy and MS cohorts, some 1,000 published viral clones and other ImmuneACCESS disease sequences. Through fastp at Q25 and MiXCR, TCRdb rebuilt clones from the public reads, retaining in-frame beta chains. Rows with one shared CDR3 protein collapse into an entry with the most common genes and DNA. The V and J calls were determined by TCRdb, not by the authors. Across this sample there are thousands of distinct CDR3 sequences, with approximately 69% seen only once. Over 9% of the sample belongs to the ten largest clones.

Memory subsets for TEMRA sorting were defined by CD27 and CD45RA staining, since CD62L is shed upon thawing. Peripheral blood CD8+ and CD4+ T cells from healthy donors, Susac syndrome patients and multiple sclerosis patients were profiled by high-throughput TCR beta sequencing. Both total CD8+ T cells and sorted CD8+ TEMRA cells were sequenced from about 6 Susac syndrome patients. Recently defined diagnostic criteria for definite or probable disease were met by the Susac syndrome patients. Bulk CD8+ and CD4+ T cells were purified by magnetic negative isolation, whereas CD8+ TEMRA cells were enriched by FACS. Blood was drawn into EDTA tubes, processed within 24 hours, and PBMCs were isolated by density gradient centrifugation. PBMCs intended for TCR sequencing were cryopreserved in liquid nitrogen and thawed later in a water bath at 37 degrees C. Using fluorescence-activated cell sorting on a BD FACSAria III, CD8+ TEMRA cells were enriched from thawed PBMCs. A purity of at least 90% was achieved for sorted or isolated CD4+, CD8+ and CD8+ TEMRA cells.

Regarding this clonotype: Its antigen is currently not known. The input lacks base qualities; no much larger clone sits a single base away.

The sequencing sample was made of CD8+ TEMRA cells from PBMCs. The cell subset or site label, as the study defines it: FACS-sorted terminally differentiated effector memory CD8+ T cells re-expressing CD45RA (CD8+ TEMRA). This TCR was sampled from a human donor with Susac syndrome.

In nucleotides, the sequence is TGTGCCAGCAGTCCCGCGCGGAGTCCCCACGAGCAGTACTTC. This gives the protein CASSPARSPHEQYF. The chain joins TRBV28 to TRBJ2-7; the D gene identity is not certain. Trimming costs V 5 bases and J 5 bases, and their ends lie 16 bases apart. CDR1 and CDR2 were assigned from the germline V gene as MDHEN and SYDVKM. The CDR3 numbers 14 residues from cysteine through phenylalanine. Solely the CDR3 DNA is kept, with 42 bases framed from the first base.